This entry lists 16 T cell receptor beta chains sequenced from one sample in a study of regulatory T cells in long-lasting Graves disease. Indicated time point: newly diagnosed GD, antithyroid drugs for less than 3 months. From RNA extracted from PBMCs, the TCR library was made. To make TCR beta libraries, researchers used iRepertoire HTBI primers and Arm-PCR of CDR3 regions. TCRdb used MiXCR to reprocess the multiplex PCR reads, holding one entry per CDR3 protein. Seen here are more than 300,000 distinct CDR3 sequences, roughly 12% observed once, and the top ten hold approximately 17%. A further study also used this sample, focusing on T cells in Graves' hyperthyroidism and ophthalmopathy.

This specimen consisted of peripheral blood mononuclear cells (PBMCs), obtained at new diagnosis, from a patient treated with antithyroid drugs. Receptors originate from a woman between 18 and 30 years old with Graves disease.

There are many counts of this clonotype. The gene calls are TRBV28 and TRBJ1-4; 7 bases line up with TRBD1. Trimming at V came to 6 bases and at J to 0 bases, leaving 7 bases not matched to a gene. The germline V gene encodes CDR1 MDHEN and CDR2 SYDVKM. This CDR3 contains 16 residues. This chain's CDR3 is CASSSGQAATNEKLFF. The CDR3 bases are TGTGCCAGCAGCTCCGGACAGGCAGCAACTAATGAAAAACTGTTTTTT. Together with reference TRBV28 and TRBJ1-4, the CDR3 gives the full variable domain: DVKVTQSSRYLVKRTGEKVFLECVQDMDHENMFWYRQDPGLGLRLIYFSYDVKMKEKGDIPEGYSVSREKKERFSLILESASTNQTSMYLCASSSGQAATNEKLFFGSGTQLSVL.

A note on this clonotype: A much larger clonotype is one base distant, so this may be a read error. V usage is TRBV18 and J usage is TRBJ1-2; D gene ambiguous. The germline CDR1 and CDR2 sequences are KGHSH and LQKENI. The CDR3 sequence is 15 residues long. Written as DNA, the CDR3 is TGTGCCATCTCACCAGCGGGTCGGGTCGACTATGGCTACACCTTC. Its translation: CAISPAGRVDYGYTF.

At least ten counts were recorded for this clonotype. The gene calls are TRBV13 and TRBJ2-3; 10 nucleotides agree with TRBD1. In germline, CDR1 is PRHDT, CDR2 FYEKMQ (reference sequence). This CDR3 comprises 16 residues. After removal of 5 bases from V and 4 bases from J, the junction contained 9 bases not matched to a gene. DNA for the CDR3: TGTGCCAGCAGCCCTGAGGGACAGGGGAAGTCAGATACGCAGTATTTT. This codes for CASSPEGQGKSDTQYF.

This clonotype was counted at least ten times. The chain recombines TRBV20-1 with TRBJ1-2, with 8 bases identical to TRBD1. V lost 3 bases and J lost 2; bases outside the gene matches: 14. This CDR3 is 17 amino acids long. CDR1 and CDR2 (germline): DFQATT, SNEGSKA (reference sequence). The CDR3 DNA follows: TGCAGTGCTAGGCGACAGGGGCCCGGGGTCCGAAACTATGGCTACACCTTC. Its protein is CSARRQGPGVRNYGYTF.

This chain connects TRBV20-1 to TRBJ1-1, with D unclear. There are 12 residues in the CDR3. CDR1 and CDR2 (germline): DFQATT, SNEGSKA (reference sequence). V dropped 5 bases and J dropped 4 bases, with 11 bases sitting between them. Here the CDR3 reads CSAWRKGTEAFF. The CDR3 DNA follows: TGCAGTGCTTGGAGGAAGGGCACTGAAGCTTTCTTT.

The sample holds many counts of this clonotype. The genes are TRBV10-3 and TRBJ2-1; perhaps TRBD2 as D (6 bases). The CDR3 length is 14 residues. Germline V CDR1 and CDR2: ENHRY, SYGVKD. The V and J ends lost 7 bases and 7 bases respectively, with 17 bases between them. The chain's CDR3 is CAINMGRDMNEQFF. The CDR3 DNA is TGTGCCATCAATATGGGGCGGGATATGAATGAGCAGTTCTTC.

The table lists this clonotype with many counts. This chain uses TRBV12-3 or TRBV12-4 with TRBJ2-1, with TRBD2 matching 7 bases. This CDR3 region has 12 residues. Trimming removed 2 bases from V and 9 bases from J; junction bases left unmatched: 1. The CDR3 is CASSLREAEQFF. CDR3 nucleotides: TGTGCCAGCAGTTTACGGGAGGCTGAGCAGTTCTTC.

There are many counts of this clonotype. The chain is built from TRBV20-1 and TRBJ1-1, with TRBD1 matching over 8 bases. The trim removed 3 bases at V and 4 bases at J, leaving 7 bases unmatched. The CDR3 runs 14 residues. Per the germline V gene, CDR1 is DFQATT and CDR2 is SNEGSKA (reference sequence). The CDR3 DNA reads TGCAGTGCTAGCCGCAGGGGGCGGGGCACTGAAGCTTTCTTT. It specifies CSASRRGRGTEAFF.

This clonotype showed up many times. The rearrangement joins TRBV29-1 to TRBJ1-1, with a possible D match to TRBD1 (6 bases). With 7 bases removed from V and 6 bases from J, the gap between germline ends came to 21 bases. The CDR3 is 14 amino acids. The germline V gene encodes CDR1 SQVTM and CDR2 ANQGSEA. The CDR3: CSAEGGSGIPEAFF. CDR3 in DNA: TGCAGCGCCGAGGGGGGAAGCGGGATACCTGAAGCTTTCTTT.

There are a few counts of this clonotype. The chain joins TRBV5-1 to TRBJ2-3, with D hard to call. V shed 0 bases and J shed 4 bases, with 12 bases lying between them. Germline V gene lookup returns CDR1 SGHRS and CDR2 YFSETQ. The CDR3 runs to 15 residues. The CDR3 nucleotides read TGCGCCAGCAGCTTGGGGAATTCCGCCGCAGATACGCAGTATTTT. Its protein product is CASSLGNSAADTQYF.

In its sample, this clonotype was seen a few times. The chain carries TRBV11-2 and TRBJ2-5, with D perhaps assigned TRBD1 or TRBD2 (5 bases each). Per germline, CDR1 SGHAT and CDR2 FQNNGV. V was cut by 5 bases and J by 5 bases, with 9 bases left in between. This CDR3 has 12 amino acids. CDR3 sequence reads: CASSRGRETQYF. The CDR3 DNA sequence: TGTGCCAGCAGCCGGGGCCGGGAGACCCAGTACTTC.

A word on this clonotype: One base away lies a much larger clone, so this may be a sequencing read error. This chain joins TRBV3-1 and TRBJ2-1; the D is unclear. In germline, CDR1 is LGHDT, CDR2 YNNKEL (reference sequence). Trimming shortened V by 4 bases and J by 8 bases, and 9 bases separated the two germline ends. This CDR3 is 12 amino acids long. CDR3 loop: CASSLKRHEQFF. CDR3 nucleotides: TGTGCCAGCAGCCTGAAACGCCATGAGCAGTTCTTC.

The table lists this clonotype with many counts. V usage is TRBV9 and J usage is TRBJ1-1; a weak D match, TRBD1 (5 bases). The germline V gene encodes CDR1 SGDLS and CDR2 YYNGEE. The V end lost 3 bases, the J end lost 1 base, and 13 bases lay between the germline ends. There are 15 residues in the CDR3. The CDR3 protein is CASSAAGRENTEAFF. CDR3 coding DNA: TGTGCCAGCAGCGCCGCGGGACGGGAGAACACTGAAGCTTTCTTT.

This sequence joins TRBV5-6 and TRBJ2-1; 7 bases are a match to TRBD2. Per the germline V gene, CDR1 is SGHDT and CDR2 is YYEEEE. J was trimmed by 6 bases and V by 3 bases; bases with no gene match: 6. The CDR3 has 14 amino acids. CDR3 sequence: CASSSWTSTNEQFF. The CDR3 coding sequence is TGTGCCAGCAGCTCCTGGACTAGTACCAATGAGCAGTTCTTC.

This clonotype occurred many times. The chain is built from TRBV5-1 and TRBJ2-3; D is perhaps TRBD2 (5 bases). CDR3 length: 15 residues. Trimming shortened V by 4 bases and J by 1 base, and 13 bases separated the two germline ends. Germline-derived CDR1 and CDR2 are SGHRS and YFSETQ. In DNA, the CDR3 is TGCGCCAGCAGCCACACTAGGGATGGCACAGATACGCAGTATTTT. This encodes CASSHTRDGTDTQYF.

This clonotype has just a few counts. The V call is TRBV12-3 or TRBV12-4, the J call TRBJ1-6; 7 positions match TRBD1. This CDR3 region has 16 residues. The J segment lost 6 bases and the V segment lost 8 bases, leaving 13 bases of the junction unmatched. CDR3 region: CASRQGGGAGNSPLHF. The CDR3, as DNA: TGTGCCAGCCGGCAGGGGGGGGGCGCGGGTAATTCACCCCTCCACTTT.